These T cell receptor beta chains were read from a single sample in a study of blood T cell repertoires in COVID-19. Some clones are missing from TCRdb's copy, which holds only in-frame ones; the method was immunoSEQ multiplex PCR. The table records 65,000 to 95,000 clones, around 80% of them present only once. The sequencing sample was made of peripheral blood. The receptors were gathered from a middle-aged woman with active or convalescent COVID-19. Each CDR3 is given with its conserved first and last residue. Each record gives: J gene, clone size, V gene, D gene, CDR3 protein, CDR3 DNA. A D gene is named only where the DNA matches it firmly. Size is omitted from some rows. Given values are once, few, many or a class for expanded clones.

TRBJ1-5 NA TRBV5-6 NA CASSLSGPNQPQHF TGTGCCAGCAGCTTGAGCGGACCCAATCAGCCCCAGCATTTT
TRBJ2-7 NA TRBV29-1 TRBD2 CSVGLAGDGEQYF TGCAGCGTTGGACTAGCGGGAGACGGCGAGCAGTACTTC
TRBJ2-7 NA TRBV7-2 TRBD1 CASSYSTGGIHEQYF TGTGCCAGCAGCTACTCGACAGGGGGCATCCACGAGCAGTACTTC
TRBJ1-2 NA TRBV19 TRBD1 CASSPLPLRDRLYGYTF TGTGCCAGTAGTCCCCTACCCCTTCGGGACAGACTGTATGGCTACACCTTC
TRBJ2-5 NA TRBV7-9 TRBD2 CASSLLAGWETQYF TGTGCCAGCAGCTTACTAGCGGGATGGGAGACCCAGTACTTC
TRBJ2-1 medium-sized TRBV7-2 TRBD2 CASSPWSGGSYNEQFF TGTGCCAGCAGCCCCTGGTCGGGAGGAAGCTACAATGAGCAGTTCTTC
TRBJ1-3 NA TRBV4-3 NA CASSPRGVQGNTIYF TGCGCCAGCAGCCCCCGGGGAGTGCAAGGAAACACCATATATTTT
TRBJ2-7 few TRBV28 TRBD1 CASSPPGTGSRGREQYF TGTGCCAGCAGTCCCCCCGGGACAGGATCTCGGGGACGGGAGCAGTACTTC
TRBJ2-7 NA TRBV27 NA CASSFIDNSYEQYF TGTGCCAGCAGTTTTATAGACAACTCCTACGAGCAGTACTTC
TRBJ1-4 NA TRBV19 NA CASSPGVDRKAFF TGTGCCAGTAGTCCCGGGGTCGACAGGAAGGCGTTTTTT
TRBJ1-5 NA TRBV19 NA CASSISDNQPQHF TGTGCCAGTAGTATCAGTGATAATCAGCCCCAGCATTTT
TRBJ1-2 once TRBV7-9 NA CASSLARTVHYGYTF TGTGCCAGCAGCTTAGCCCGGACAGTCCACTATGGCTACACCTTC
TRBJ2-1 NA TRBV6-2/TRBV6-3 NA CASSYLENEQFF TGTGCCAGCAGTTACTTAGAGAATGAGCAGTTCTTC
TRBJ2-3 NA TRBV12-5 TRBD2 CASGLTSAFTDTQYF TGTGCTAGTGGTTTGACTAGCGCTTTCACAGATACGCAGTATTTT
TRBJ1-2 once TRBV2 TRBD1 CASRGQTNYGYTF TGTGCCAGCAGGGGACAGACTAACTATGGCTACACCTTC
TRBJ1-6 NA TRBV10-3 NA CATHIGGAYSPLHF TGTGCCACCCATATCGGCGGTGCCTATTCACCCCTCCACTTT
TRBJ1-3 NA TRBV30 NA CAWSIGDTIYF TGTGCCTGGAGCATAGGAGACACCATATATTTT
TRBJ2-7 NA TRBV6-2/TRBV6-3 TRBD2 CASSYAGEEYEQYF TGTGCCAGCAGTTACGCGGGAGAGGAATACGAGCAGTACTTC
TRBJ2-7 NA TRBV5-1 NA CASSLAARAGEQYF TGCGCCAGCAGCTTGGCGGCCAGGGCGGGGGAGCAGTACTTC
TRBJ2-2 once TRBV7-2 NA CASSHAGWANTGELFF TGTGCCAGCAGCCACGCGGGGTGGGCGAACACCGGGGAGCTGTTTTTT
TRBJ1-4 NA TRBV29-1 TRBD1 CSVDRGQGEKLFF TGCAGCGTTGACAGGGGGCAGGGTGAAAAACTGTTTTTT
TRBJ2-1 NA TRBV29-1 TRBD2 CSVGTSGRGGNEQFF TGCAGCGTTGGGACTAGCGGGAGAGGGGGCAATGAGCAGTTCTTC
TRBJ1-1 NA TRBV2 NA CAGQTAVGAEAFF TGTGCCGGCCAGACCGCGGTGGGTGCCGAAGCTTTCTTT
TRBJ2-5 NA TRBV11-1 NA CASSLRTAEETQYF TGTGCCAGCAGCCTAAGGACAGCGGAAGAGACCCAGTACTTC
TRBJ2-4 once TRBV7-9 NA CASSPSWGPGIQYF TGTGCCAGCAGCCCCTCCTGGGGCCCCGGTATTCAGTACTTC
TRBJ1-2 NA TRBV28 TRBD1 CASRHSLGTGPQDYGYTF TGTGCCAGCAGGCATTCCCTCGGGACAGGGCCACAGGACTATGGCTACACCTTC
TRBJ1-5 NA TRBV11-2 NA CASSWGGNQPQHF TGTGCCAGCAGCTGGGGGGGCAATCAGCCCCAGCATTTT
TRBJ2-1 NA TRBV28 TRBD2 CASSPTGTTQFF TGTGCCAGCAGCCCCACCGGGACTACTCAGTTCTTC
TRBJ2-3 NA TRBV10-1 NA CASSQADITDTQYF TGCGCCAGCAGTCAGGCGGACATCACAGATACGCAGTATTTT
TRBJ1-3 NA TRBV19 NA CASSSHRANSGNTIYF TGTGCCAGTAGTTCGCACAGGGCCAACTCTGGAAACACCATATATTTT
TRBJ2-2 NA TRBV6-2/TRBV6-3 TRBD1 CASSYSSAGGFGELFF TGTGCCAGCAGTTACTCGTCCGCAGGGGGCTTCGGGGAGCTGTTTTTT
TRBJ2-7 NA TRBV15 NA CATSRDGGGAYEQYF TGTGCCACCAGCAGAGATGGAGGGGGGGCCTACGAGCAGTACTTC
TRBJ1-2 NA TRBV28 NA CASSFNRGYGYTF TGTGCCAGCAGTTTCAACCGGGGCTATGGCTACACCTTC
TRBJ1-2 NA TRBV9 NA CASSPQTANYGYTF TGTGCCAGCAGCCCACAGACAGCGAACTATGGCTACACCTTC
TRBJ2-5 NA TRBV7-9 NA CASSSGETQYF TGTGCCAGCAGCTCCGGGGAGACCCAGTACTTC
TRBJ1-1 NA TRBV5-1 NA CASSLDLVNTEAFF TGCGCCAGCAGCTTGGACTTGGTGAACACTGAAGCTTTCTTT
TRBJ2-1 once TRBV28 TRBD2 CASVGFLAGGRSYNEQFF TGTGCCAGCGTAGGGTTCTTAGCGGGAGGACGCTCCTACAATGAGCAGTTCTTC
TRBJ2-7 NA TRBV5-4 TRBD1 CASSLDLTGAYEQYF TGTGCCAGCAGCTTGGATCTGACAGGGGCCTACGAGCAGTACTTC
TRBJ2-7 NA TRBV27 TRBD2 CASSSPGLEVHEQYF TGTGCCAGCAGTTCTCCGGGACTAGAGGTACACGAGCAGTACTTC
TRBJ2-3 NA TRBV4-2 NA CASSLQGPNTDTQYF TGTGCCAGCAGCCTTCAGGGGCCGAACACAGATACGCAGTATTTT
TRBJ2-3 NA TRBV28 TRBD2 CASSLGSSGRSADTQYF TGTGCCAGCAGTTTAGGGTCTAGCGGGAGATCGGCAGATACGCAGTATTTT
TRBJ2-5 NA TRBV12-3/TRBV12-4 NA CASSNRGGRTQYF TGTGCCAGCAGCAACAGGGGGGGACGGACCCAGTACTTC
TRBJ2-3 NA TRBV24-1 NA CATSEADTQYF TGTGCCACCAGTGAAGCGGATACGCAGTATTTT
TRBJ2-2 NA TRBV10-3 TRBD2 CAISARAGTSGSQPNTGELFF TGTGCCATCAGTGCCCGGGCCGGGACTAGCGGGAGTCAACCAAACACCGGGGAGCTGTTTTTT
TRBJ2-3 few TRBV7-2 NA CASSPYTDTQYF TGTGCCAGCAGCCCTTACACAGATACGCAGTATTTT
TRBJ2-2 NA TRBV4-1 NA CASSQDPANTGELFF TGCGCCAGCAGCCAAGACCCAGCGAACACCGGGGAGCTGTTTTTT
TRBJ1-1 NA TRBV18 NA CASSPQRREAQIEAFF TGTGCCAGCTCACCCCAGCGACGGGAAGCCCAAATTGAAGCTTTCTTT
TRBJ1-4 NA TRBV15 NA CATSPGQVPNEKLFF TGTGCCACCAGCCCTGGTCAGGTACCCAATGAAAAACTGTTTTTT
TRBJ2-7 NA TRBV28 NA CASSFRGYEQYF TGTGCCAGCAGTTTTCGGGGTTACGAGCAGTACTTC
TRBJ2-5 NA TRBV3-1/TRBV3-2 NA CASSQLRSQETQYF TGTGCCAGCAGCCAGTTGAGGTCCCAAGAGACCCAGTACTTC
TRBJ2-2 NA TRBV28 NA CASSFLRLEGELFF TGTGCCAGCAGTTTCCTCCGACTTGAGGGGGAGCTGTTTTTT
TRBJ2-2 NA TRBV7-8 NA CASSMTWGAGELFF TGTGCCAGCAGCATGACTTGGGGGGCCGGGGAGCTGTTTTTT
TRBJ1-1 NA TRBV7-3 NA CASSLSTGSTEAFF TGTGCCAGCAGCTTATCCACAGGGTCCACTGAAGCTTTCTTT
TRBJ2-7 NA TRBV19 NA CASSITPQGGSEQYF TGTGCCAGTAGTATTACCCCACAGGGCGGGAGCGAGCAGTACTTC
TRBJ2-2 NA TRBV5-4 TRBD2 CASSIPGLAGPRELFF TGTGCCAGCAGCATTCCGGGACTAGCGGGACCGCGGGAGCTGTTTTTT
TRBJ1-3 NA TRBV30 NA CAWGRGAGRANTIYF TGTGCCTGGGGGCGAGGGGCAGGGAGGGCGAACACCATATATTTT
TRBJ2-7 NA TRBV2 NA CASSRQAYGYEQYF TGTGCCAGCAGCCGACAGGCATACGGATACGAGCAGTACTTC
TRBJ2-1 NA TRBV14 NA CASSLILQSSYNEQFF TGTGCCAGCAGCCTCATATTACAGAGCTCCTACAATGAGCAGTTCTTC
TRBJ2-3 few TRBV10-3 TRBD1 CAISESPGQPQYF TGTGCCATCAGTGAGTCACCGGGACAGCCGCAGTATTTT